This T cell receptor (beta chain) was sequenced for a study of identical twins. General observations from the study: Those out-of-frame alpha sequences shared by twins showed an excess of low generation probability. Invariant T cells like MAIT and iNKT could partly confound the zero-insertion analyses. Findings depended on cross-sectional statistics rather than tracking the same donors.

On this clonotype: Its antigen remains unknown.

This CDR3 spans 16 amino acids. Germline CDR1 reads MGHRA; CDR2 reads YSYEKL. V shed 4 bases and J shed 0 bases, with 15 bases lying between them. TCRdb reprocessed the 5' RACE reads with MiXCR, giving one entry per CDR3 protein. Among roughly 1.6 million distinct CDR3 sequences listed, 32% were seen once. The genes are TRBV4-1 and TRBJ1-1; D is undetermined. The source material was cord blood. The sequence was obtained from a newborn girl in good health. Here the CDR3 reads CASSLKRNVMNTEAFF. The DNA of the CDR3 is TGCGCCAGCAGCCTCAAGAGGAATGTAATGAACACTGAAGCTTTCTTT.